This T cell receptor beta chain comes out of a study of Ad26.COV2.S vaccination and SARS-CoV-2 variants. Background on the study: The authors gave Ad26.COV2.S intramuscularly, either once or twice 56 days apart. Findings of the study overall: Considerable breadth of spike-specific CD8+ and CD4+ T cell responses has reportedly been documented following vaccination.

Note on this clone: Its antigen is not known.

The CDR3 sequence is 14 residues long. CDR1 is KGHSH, CDR2 LQKENI, per germline. Trimming stripped 3 bases from V and 1 base from J, with 9 bases between. The assay was immunoSEQ multiplex PCR, and TCRdb's table has in-frame clones only and misses some. Found here are approximately 450,000 clones, more than 80% of them singletons; the top ten hold about 12%. Indicated treatment: some 19 received Ad26.COV2.S at low or high dose, single or two shots; a few received placebo; per-sample allocation not given. Samples were taken on day 63 after the first vaccine or placebo injection. The sample consisted of peripheral blood, taken in a trial of Ad26.COV2.S vaccine versus placebo. The rearrangement uses TRBV18 and TRBJ2-5; D perhaps matches TRBD1 (5 bases). The clonotype originates from a person between 18 and 59 years old who received the Ad26.COV2.S COVID-19 vaccine or a placebo. The CDR3 loop reads CASSPTDSQETQYF. The CDR3 DNA is TGTGCCAGCTCACCTACCGACAGCCAAGAGACCCAGTACTTC.